A single T cell receptor (beta chain) is shown here with its context. Its antigen remains unidentified. TCRdb recomputed calls from the reads with MiXCR, one row per CDR3 protein. The sample includes fewer than 130,000 distinct CDR3 sequences, roughly 39% of them seen just once. The sample comes from a study of T cell repertoires in cytomegalovirus infection. The CDR3 totals 13 residues. Germline CDR1 and CDR2: SGHAT and FQDESV (reference sequence). V gave up 0 bases and J gave up 3 bases, with 6 bases separating them. The sample was CD8+ T cells from cultured PBMCs, taken from culture after CMV antigen stimulation. The gene calls are TRBV11-1 and TRBJ2-7; D call uncertain. This clonotype was obtained from a human donor in good health (CMV status not recorded). Some clones in this sample may be carry-over from other donors' samples. For the CDR3, the DNA is TGTGCCAGCAGCTTAGCAAGTAACTACGAGCAGTACTTC. It is translated as CASSLASNYEQYF.